The table lists the clone carrying this TCR beta chain with a few counts. The CDR3 extends over 14 amino acids. Trimming shortened V by 4 bases and J by 1 base, and 10 bases separated the two germline ends. The germline V gene encodes CDR1 LGHDT and CDR2 YNNKEL (reference sequence). TCRdb's table, derived via immunoSEQ multiplex PCR, lists solely in-frame clones and lacks some. The profile covers approximately 150,000 clones, with roughly 88% appearing a single time and around 5.1% taken by the ten largest. All enrollees were roughly 18 to 100 years old and from fewer than 30 US areas. These data come from a study of blood T cell repertoires in COVID-19.

The sequenced sample was PBMCs or T cells enriched from blood (not recorded which). The clonotype comes from a man between 65 and 80 years old who had been exposed to COVID-19. V and J are TRBV3-1 (or the pseudogene TRBV3-2) and TRBJ1-1, with no clear D. CDR3 region: CASSPLAGNTEAFF. CDR3 nucleotides: TGTGCCAGCAGCCCCTTGGCGGGGAACACTGAAGCTTTCTTT.